This T cell receptor (beta chain) was recovered during a study of early T cells in non-severe SARS-CoV-2 infection. Overall study context: Bulk RNA taken from unsorted whole blood was sequenced, leaving chains unpaired.

Findings and limits, study-wide: Matching against VDJdb likely underestimated virus-specific expansions, favoring anti-spike CD8.

This CDR3 spans 11 amino acids. Germline V gene data show CDR1 as MDHEN and CDR2 as SYDVKM. With V trimmed by 6 bases and J by 15 bases, 6 bases remained unmatched. Unique molecular identifiers were added to individual cDNA molecules. Each CDR3 protein is one row after TCRdb ran MiXCR on the 5' RACE reads. The data hold fewer than 60,000 distinct CDR3 sequences, with approximately 10% observed a single time. Of note for this clonotype: As yet, its antigen is unknown.

The sequence derives from an adult who was a healthcare worker with PCR-confirmed SARS-CoV-2 infection or an uninfected control (not recorded which). Source material: whole blood. V and J are TRBV28 and TRBJ2-1; TRBD2 aligns across 9 bases. This CDR3 is CASRVAGDAFF. The CDR3 DNA follows: TGTGCCAGCAGAGTAGCGGGAGATGCGTTCTTC.